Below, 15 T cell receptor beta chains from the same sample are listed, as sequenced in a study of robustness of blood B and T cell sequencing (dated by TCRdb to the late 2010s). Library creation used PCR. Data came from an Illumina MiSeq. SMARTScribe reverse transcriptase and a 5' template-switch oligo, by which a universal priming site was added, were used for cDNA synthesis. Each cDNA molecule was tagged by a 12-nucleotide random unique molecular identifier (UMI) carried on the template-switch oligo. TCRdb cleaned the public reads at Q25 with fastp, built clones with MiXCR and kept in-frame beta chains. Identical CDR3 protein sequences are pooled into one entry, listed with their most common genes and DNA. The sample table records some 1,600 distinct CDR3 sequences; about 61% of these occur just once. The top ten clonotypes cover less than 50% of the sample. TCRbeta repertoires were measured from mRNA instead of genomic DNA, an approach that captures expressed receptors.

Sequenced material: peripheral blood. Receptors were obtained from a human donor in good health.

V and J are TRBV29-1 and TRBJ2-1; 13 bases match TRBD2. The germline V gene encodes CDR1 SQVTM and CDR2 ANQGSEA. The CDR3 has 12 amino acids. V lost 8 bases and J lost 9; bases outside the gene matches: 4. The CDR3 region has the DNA TGCAGCTTGGGACTAGCGGGGTTTGAGCAGTTCTTC. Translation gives CSLGLAGFEQFF.

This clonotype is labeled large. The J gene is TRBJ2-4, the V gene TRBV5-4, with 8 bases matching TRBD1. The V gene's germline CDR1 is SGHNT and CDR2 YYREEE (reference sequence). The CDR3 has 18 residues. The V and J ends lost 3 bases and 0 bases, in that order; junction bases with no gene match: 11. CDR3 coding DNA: TGTGCCAGCAGCTCGGGGACAGGAGAAAGATTAGCCAAAAACATTCAGTACTTC. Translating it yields CASSSGTGERLAKNIQYF.

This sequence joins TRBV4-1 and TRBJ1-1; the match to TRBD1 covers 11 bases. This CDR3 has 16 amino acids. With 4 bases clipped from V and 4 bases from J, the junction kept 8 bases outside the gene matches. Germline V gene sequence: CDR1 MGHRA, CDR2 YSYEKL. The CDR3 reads CASSPWTGGKSTEAFF. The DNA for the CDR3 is TGCGCCAGCAGCCCATGGACAGGGGGCAAATCCACTGAAGCTTTCTTT.

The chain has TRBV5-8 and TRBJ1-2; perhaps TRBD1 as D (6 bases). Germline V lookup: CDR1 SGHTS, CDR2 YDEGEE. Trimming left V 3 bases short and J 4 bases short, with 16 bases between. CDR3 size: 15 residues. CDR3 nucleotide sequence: TGTGCCAGCAGCTCATCGGGACATGCAATCTATGGCTACACCTTC. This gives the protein CASSSSGHAIYGYTF.

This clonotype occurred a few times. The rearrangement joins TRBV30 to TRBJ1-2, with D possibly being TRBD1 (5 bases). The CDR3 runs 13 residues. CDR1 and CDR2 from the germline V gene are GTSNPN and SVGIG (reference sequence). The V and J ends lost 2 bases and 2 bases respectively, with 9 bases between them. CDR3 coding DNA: TGTGCCTGGAGTATGGACACAAACTATGGCTACACCTTC. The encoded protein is CAWSMDTNYGYTF.

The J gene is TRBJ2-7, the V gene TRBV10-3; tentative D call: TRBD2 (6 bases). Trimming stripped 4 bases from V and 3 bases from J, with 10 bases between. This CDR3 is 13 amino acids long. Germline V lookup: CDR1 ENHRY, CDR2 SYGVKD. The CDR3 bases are TGTGCCATCAGTGCCCTTAGCGGCTACGAGCAGTACTTC. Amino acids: CAISALSGYEQYF.

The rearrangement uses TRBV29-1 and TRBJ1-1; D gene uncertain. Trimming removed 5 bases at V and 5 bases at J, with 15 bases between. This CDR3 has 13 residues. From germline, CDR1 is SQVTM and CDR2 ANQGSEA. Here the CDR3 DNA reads TGCAGCGTTCAAGGCCAGGCGACAACTGAAGCTTTCTTT. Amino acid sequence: CSVQGQATTEAFF.

The CDR3: CASSQAGGDEQFF. CDR3 nucleotides: TGTGCCAGCAGCCAAGCAGGGGGTGATGAGCAGTTCTTC. The chain employs TRBV3-1 and TRBJ2-1; 7 nucleotides match TRBD1. Trimming cost V 1 base and J 8 bases; bases outside gene matches: 2. The germline gives CDR1 LGHDT, CDR2 YNNKEL (reference sequence). The CDR3 contains 13 residues.

CDR3 bases: TGTGCCAGCAGTTACTCGTCGGCCTACCATTATGGCTACACCTTC. It yields the protein CASSYSSAYHYGYTF. The rearrangement joins TRBV6-5 to TRBJ1-2; D is undetermined. Trimming stripped 0 bases from V and 5 bases from J, with 13 bases between. From germline, CDR1 is MNHEY and CDR2 SVGAGI. The CDR3 is 15 residues long.

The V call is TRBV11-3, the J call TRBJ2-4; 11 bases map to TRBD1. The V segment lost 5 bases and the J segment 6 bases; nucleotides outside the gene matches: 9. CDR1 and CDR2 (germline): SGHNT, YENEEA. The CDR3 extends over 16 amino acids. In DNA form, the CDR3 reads TGTGCCAGCAGCCCGACTCGGACAGGGGGCGGAAACATTCAGTACTTC. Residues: CASSPTRTGGGNIQYF.

The chain's CDR3 is CASSDSGTVNEQFF. The CDR3, as DNA: TGTGCCAGCAGTGATTCCGGGACAGTCAATGAGCAGTTCTTC. The chain couples TRBV2 to TRBJ2-1; 7 bases map to TRBD1. This CDR3 is built from 14 residues. The V gene end was trimmed by 3 bases and the J gene end by 6 bases; junction bases not matched to a gene: 5. Per the germline V gene, CDR1 is SNHLY and CDR2 is FYNNEI.

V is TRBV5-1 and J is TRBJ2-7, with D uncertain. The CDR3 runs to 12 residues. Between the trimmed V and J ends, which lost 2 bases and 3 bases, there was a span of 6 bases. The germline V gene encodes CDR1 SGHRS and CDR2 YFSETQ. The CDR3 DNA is TGCGCCAGCAGCTTTAACAACTACGAGCAGTACTTC. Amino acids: CASSFNNYEQYF.

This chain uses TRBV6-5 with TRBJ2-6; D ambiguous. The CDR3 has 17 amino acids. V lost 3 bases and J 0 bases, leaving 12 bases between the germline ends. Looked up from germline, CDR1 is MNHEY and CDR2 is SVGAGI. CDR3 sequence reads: CASSYSVELSGANVLTF. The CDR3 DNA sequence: TGTGCCAGCAGTTATAGTGTAGAGCTCTCTGGGGCCAACGTCCTGACTTTC.

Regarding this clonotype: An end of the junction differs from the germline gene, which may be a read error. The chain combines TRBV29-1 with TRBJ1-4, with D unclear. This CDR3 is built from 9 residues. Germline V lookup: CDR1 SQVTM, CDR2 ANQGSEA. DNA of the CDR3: TGCAGCGTTGAAGTCCCTAGAAGGTTT. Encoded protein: CSVEVPRRF.

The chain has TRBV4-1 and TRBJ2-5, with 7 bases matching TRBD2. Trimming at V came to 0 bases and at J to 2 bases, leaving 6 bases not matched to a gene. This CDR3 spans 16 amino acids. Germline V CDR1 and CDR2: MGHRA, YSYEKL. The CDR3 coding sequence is TGCGCCAGCAGCCAAGAGGGTCTAGCGGCTCAAGAGACCCAGTACTTC. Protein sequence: CASSQEGLAAQETQYF.